Listed here is a single T cell receptor beta chain. It lacks a known antigen. Base quality data are lacking; no much larger clone is found one base away. Using the deep immunoSEQ assay, TCR CDR3 regions were amplified from genomic DNA by multiplex PCR. For each cell subset, the extracted genomic DNA was distributed evenly across all wells of several immunoSEQ 96-well plates, and each plate served as one replicate. For sorted subsets, roughly 0.2 ug genomic DNA, equal to tens of thousands of T cell genomes, was loaded into each replicate PCR. Purified libraries were measured with a Qubit 3.0 fluorometer, size-checked on a Bioanalyzer 2100, and measured again with the KAPA Library Quantification kit. Every immunoSEQ 96-well plate was sequenced on a dedicated single-read 150-cycle Illumina NextSeq 550 flow cell. The paper's data handling went like this. The immunoSEQ output contained only junctional sequences without quality scores, so filtering could not match that applied to full-length reads. To assign V/J genes and CDR3, sequences were annotated against IMGT germline references using PyIR, a Python wrapper for IgBLAST v1.9. Reads with weak V/J assignments (E-value above 1e-6), missing CDR3, stop codons, out-of-frame junctions, or ambiguous translated residues were removed. V3J clonotypes were defined by identical inferred V gene, J gene, and CDR3 amino acid sequence. To compute the percentage overlap between repertoires, the number of shared unique clonotypes was divided by the size of the smaller repertoire. Repertoire richness was assessed with RTK rarefaction, the Chao1 estimator, and Recon v2.1 estimates of unobserved clonotypes. OLGA was used to compute generation probabilities for all TCRbeta clonotypes that the gDNA method yielded from several donors. Entries here come from immuneACCESS through TCRdb and include only in-frame sequences with V and J called. Some clones fail to appear in such tables; in the studies checked, an unresolved V gene covers under half of the shortfall, and the cause of the remainder is unknown. D and trimming come from the DNA, and the V and J calls and clone size come from that table. For this sample the table gives approximately 1,000,000 clones, of which approximately 75% were detected only once. The top ten hold roughly 0.83% of the sample.

This sample is drawn from a study of shared clonotypes between healthy human individuals (dated by TCRdb to the early 2020s). For the study in its entirety: The cohort comprised a couple of women and a few men aged 18 to 49 years. For each donor, CD4 naive and CD4 memory were each run on three plates, CD8 naive on two plates, and CD8 memory on one plate. To estimate repertoire size and how much clonotype sharing occurs between individuals, the study deeply sequenced the blood TCR repertoires of roughly 5 healthy adults. Libraries were prepared and TCR repertoires were sequenced by different laboratories using diverse techniques, in order to increase sequencing depth and limit assay-specific biases. Between about 0.8 and 9 billion PBMCs per donor were obtained by leukapheresis.

Findings and caveats that apply to the study as a whole: Only blood was sampled, and tissue TCR repertoires likely differ from those in blood. Based on pairwise subsampling, the degree of clonotype sharing among donors was expected to be affected by sequencing depth. Compared with non-shared clonotypes, the clonotypes found in all four sorted-subset donors had higher generation probabilities. Rarefaction of sorted-subset datasets indicated incomplete sequencing despite the large sequencing depth. The genetic and exposure-history diversity represented was limited by the small number of donors. Naive subsets generally had larger estimated clonotype richness than memory subsets did. Approximately 4.8% of naive CD4, more than 3% of naive CD8, approximately 2% of memory CD4, and about 0.4% of memory CD8 clonotypes were shared across several donors.

Healthy HIV-negative adults with no recently reported acute infections or vaccinations were included as donors. Only Caucasian adults living in Nashville, Tennessee, USA were represented among the donors. CD4+ T cells were enriched by magnetic negative selection; naive cells were then positively selected on CD45RA, and the negative fraction formed the memory subset. Blood was collected by leukapheresis, and PBMCs were isolated by Ficoll-Histopaque density gradient centrifugation and then cryopreserved in liquid nitrogen vapor phase. Purity and quantity of every magnetically sorted T cell population were checked by analytical flow cytometry. Genomic DNA was isolated from every sorted fraction and measured by UV absorbance on a Nanodrop 2000c. Trimming costs V 2 bases and J 0 bases, and their ends lie 10 bases apart. CDR1 and CDR2 (MNHNS, SASEGT) derive from the germline V gene. The CDR3 has 15 amino acids, counting the end cysteine and phenylalanine. CDR3 DNA only is kept here, 45 bases in frame from base 1.

Material for sequencing was memory CD4+ T cells from PBMCs. The intended sense of this specimen's cell subset or site label: CD45RA-negative fraction. The receptor was isolated from a man between 18 and 35 years old in good health. Some clones in this sample may be carry-over from other donors' samples. The sequence links TRBV6-1 to TRBJ1-2; no confident D gene assignment can be made. The CDR3 loop reads CASSESGQANYGYTF. The nucleotide sequence is TGTGCCAGCAGTGAATCCGGGCAGGCTAACTATGGCTACACCTTC.